These 17 T cell receptor beta chains share one sample of origin, sequenced in a study of radiotherapy plus CTLA-4 blockade in lung cancer. The data were produced by immunoSEQ multiplex PCR, yet TCRdb's version contains in-frame clones alone and is incomplete. Of roughly 24,000 clones in the sample, about 75% were seen once. The specimen comprised peripheral blood, sampled from a patient treated with radiotherapy plus ipilimumab. Receptors originate from a human donor with non-small cell lung cancer that progressed on radiotherapy plus ipilimumab.

V and J are TRBV4-3 and TRBJ2-2; D is possibly TRBD1 (5 bases). Trimming removed 2 bases at V and 2 bases at J, with 9 bases between. This CDR3 has 15 residues. Germline V CDR1 and CDR2: LGHNA, YSLEER. CDR3 sequence (DNA): TGCGCCAGCAGCCAACAGGGATCTAACACCGGGGAGCTGTTTTTT. Its translation: CASSQQGSNTGELFF.

The V call is TRBV10-1, the J call TRBJ2-5; tentative D call: TRBD2 (7 bases). V lost 0 bases and J lost 5, with 19 bases in between. The CDR3 sequence is 17 residues long. The V gene's germline CDR1 is WNHNN and CDR2 SYGVQD (reference sequence). This CDR3 reads CASSESGGGSGGETQYF. CDR3 DNA: TGCGCCAGCAGTGAGTCGGGGGGCGGGAGCGGCGGGGAGACCCAGTACTTC.

The J gene is TRBJ2-3, the V gene TRBV29-1; TRBD2 agrees at 8 bases. The CDR3 is 14 amino acids. Germline loops: CDR1 SQVTM, CDR2 ANQGSEA. V gave up 3 bases and J gave up 4 bases; unmatched junction bases: 6. CDR3 DNA sequence: TGCAGCGTTGATTTCGGGGGGGAATCAGATACGCAGTATTTT. As protein: CSVDFGGESDTQYF.

This rearrangement joins TRBV5-4 to TRBJ1-3, with TRBD1 as a possible D gene (6 bases). CDR1 is SGHNT, CDR2 YYREEE, per germline (reference sequence). The CDR3 is 15 residues long. Trimming took 4 bases from V and 0 from J, leaving 11 bases between them. CDR3 coding DNA: TGTGCCAGCAGCACTCCGACAGGCTCTGGAAACACCATATATTTT. This codes for CASSTPTGSGNTIYF.

This chain connects TRBV5-1 to TRBJ2-1; 7 bases map to TRBD2. J gave up 5 bases and V 4 bases, and 6 bases lay outside the gene matches. From germline, CDR1 is SGHRS and CDR2 YFSETQ. The CDR3 sequence is 14 residues long. The CDR3 DNA follows: TGCGCCAGCAGCCTCGGGACTAACAACAATGAGCAGTTCTTC. This gives the protein CASSLGTNNNEQFF. Combining the CDR3 with reference TRBV5-1 and TRBJ2-1 gives the whole variable domain KAGVTQTPRYLIKTRGQQVTLSCSPISGHRSVSWYQQTPGQGLQFLFEYFSETQRNKGNFPGRFSGRQFSNSRSEMNVSTLELGDSALYLCASSLGTNNNEQFFGPGTRLTVL.

The chain uses TRBV28 and TRBJ1-6; unclear D gene. CDR3 length equals 14 residues. V lost 7 bases and J 3 bases, leaving 10 bases between the germline ends. The germline V gene encodes CDR1 MDHEN and CDR2 SYDVKM. The CDR3 DNA sequence: TGTGCCAGCACCCTCGGGATCTATAATTCACCCCTCCACTTT. It codes for CASTLGIYNSPLHF.

This chain links TRBV7-3 with TRBJ1-1, with D tentatively TRBD1 (5 bases). CDR3 size: 13 residues. The V end lost 5 bases, the J end lost 1 base, and 8 bases lay between the germline ends. Germline V gene data show CDR1 as SGHTA and CDR2 as FQGTGA. Here the CDR3 reads CASSRDPNTEAFF. Here the CDR3 DNA reads TGTGCCAGCAGCCGGGACCCGAACACTGAAGCTTTCTTT.

In its sample, this clone was seen a few times. The CDR3 here is CASSQRDRGGGGYTF. The CDR3 DNA sequence: TGTGCCAGCAGTCAACGGGACAGGGGAGGAGGTGGCTACACCTTC. The chain is built from TRBV7-9 and TRBJ1-2, with 10 bases that match TRBD1. CDR1 is SEHNR and CDR2 is FQNEAQ in the germline V gene (reference sequence). The trim removed 6 bases at V and 7 bases at J, leaving 11 bases unmatched. CDR3 length: 15 residues.

This clone has only a few counts. The chain has TRBV28 and TRBJ2-1; 8 nucleotides agree with TRBD1. Losses at the gene ends were 6 bases for V and 5 bases for J; bases not matched to a gene: 12. Germline CDR1 MDHEN, CDR2 SYDVKM. This CDR3 contains 16 residues. CDR3 sequence reads: CASSQPGTGIDNEQFF. CDR3 DNA: TGTGCCAGCAGCCAACCCGGGACAGGAATAGACAATGAGCAGTTCTTC. Looking up the rest from reference TRBV28 and TRBJ2-1 gives the full variable domain: DVKVTQSSRYLVKRTGEKVFLECVQDMDHENMFWYRQDPGLGLRLIYFSYDVKMKEKGDIPEGYSVSREKKERFSLILESASTNQTSMYLCASSQPGTGIDNEQFFGPGTRLTVL.

Worth noting for this clone: A much larger clone sits a single nucleotide away, making a read error possible. Written as DNA, the CDR3 is TGCGCCAGCAGCTGGGGAGGCGGGCGGGGGGCCTACGAGCAGTACTTC. Residues: CASSWGGGRGAYEQYF. The chain links TRBV5-1 to TRBJ2-7; 8 bases fit TRBD2. Losses at the gene ends were 3 bases for V and 2 bases for J; bases not matched to a gene: 10. The CDR3 is made up of 16 amino acids. Germline CDR1 SGHRS, CDR2 YFSETQ.

The gene calls are TRBV19 and TRBJ2-7, with 8 bases fitting TRBD1. In germline, CDR1 is LNHDA, CDR2 SQIVND (reference sequence). V lost 6 bases, J lost 6 bases, and 4 bases stayed unmatched. The CDR3 totals 12 residues. CDR3 loop: CASSSTGGEQYF. The CDR3 bases are TGTGCCAGTAGCTCCACAGGGGGCGAGCAGTACTTC.

The chain links TRBV14 to TRBJ1-2; D gene ambiguous. Germline CDR1 and CDR2: SGHDN and FVKESK. This CDR3 is built from 12 residues. V lost 1 base, J lost 8 bases, and 8 bases lay in between. The DNA for the CDR3 is TGTGCCAGCAGCCAAGCCGCGCTGGGCTACACCTTC. Translation gives CASSQAALGYTF.

The chain couples TRBV7-2 to TRBJ1-1, with 7 bases lining up with TRBD1. The CDR3 spans 15 residues. The trim removed 3 bases at V and 1 base at J, leaving 5 bases unmatched. Germline loops: CDR1 SGHTA, CDR2 FQGNSA. CDR3 nucleotide sequence: TGTGCCAGCAGCTTTTTAGGGGGCGCGAACACTGAAGCTTTCTTT. Its translation is CASSFLGGANTEAFF.

The table lists this clone with a count of one. This sequence joins TRBV4-1 and TRBJ2-7, with 8 bases fitting TRBD1. CDR3 length: 15 residues. CDR1 MGHRA and CDR2 YSYEKL come from the germline V gene. V was pared by 0 bases and J by 2 bases, with 3 bases of the junction left unmatched. CDR3 bases: TGCGCCAGCAGCCAAGAAGGACAGGGTCCCTACGAGCAGTACTTC. As protein: CASSQEGQGPYEQYF.

The chain carries TRBV19 and TRBJ1-5; D is possibly TRBD1 (6 bases). The V end was cut by 1 base, the J end by 2 bases, with 12 bases between. Germline-derived CDR1 and CDR2 are LNHDA and SQIVND (reference sequence). The CDR3 contains 16 residues. CDR3 nucleotides: TGTGCCAGTAGTATAGCCGCAGGGGCCGGCAATCAGCCCCAGCATTTT. It encodes CASSIAAGAGNQPQHF.

This clone appeared a few times. This rearrangement joins TRBV18 to TRBJ1-2; D possibly corresponds to TRBD1 (6 bases). Germline V gene lookup returns CDR1 KGHSH and CDR2 LQKENI. V lost 3 bases and J 6 bases, leaving 20 bases between the germline ends. The CDR3 is made up of 16 amino acids. The DNA of the CDR3 is TGTGCCAGCTCACCCCCGATGGTTGCGGGGGCCCATGGCTACACCTTC. This gives the protein CASSPPMVAGAHGYTF. The entire variable domain, with the rest obtained from reference TRBV18 and TRBJ1-2, is as follows: NAGVMQNPRHLVRRRGQEARLRCSPMKGHSHVYWYRQLPEEGLKFMVYLQKENIIDESGMPKERFSAEFPKEGPSILRIQQVVRGDSAAYFCASSPPMVAGAHGYTFGSGTRLTVV.

The genes are TRBV27 and TRBJ2-3, with 11 nucleotides matching TRBD1. V lost 5 bases and J lost 2; bases outside the gene matches: 9. The length of the CDR3 is 17 residues. CDR1 and CDR2 from the germline V gene are MNHEY and SMNVEV (reference sequence). The CDR3 loop is CASSPWMGQGDTDTQYF. The CDR3, as DNA: TGTGCCAGCAGTCCTTGGATGGGACAGGGGGACACAGATACGCAGTATTTT.